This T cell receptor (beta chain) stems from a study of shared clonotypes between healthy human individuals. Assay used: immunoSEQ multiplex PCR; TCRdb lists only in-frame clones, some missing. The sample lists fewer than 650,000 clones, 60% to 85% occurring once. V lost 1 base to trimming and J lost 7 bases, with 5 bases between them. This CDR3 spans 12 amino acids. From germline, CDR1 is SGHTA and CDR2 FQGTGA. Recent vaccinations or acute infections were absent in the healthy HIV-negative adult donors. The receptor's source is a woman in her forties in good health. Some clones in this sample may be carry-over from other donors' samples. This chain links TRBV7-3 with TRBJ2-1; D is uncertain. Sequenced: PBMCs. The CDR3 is CASSLNRNEQFF. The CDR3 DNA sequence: TGTGCCAGCAGCTTAAATAGGAATGAGCAGTTCTTC.